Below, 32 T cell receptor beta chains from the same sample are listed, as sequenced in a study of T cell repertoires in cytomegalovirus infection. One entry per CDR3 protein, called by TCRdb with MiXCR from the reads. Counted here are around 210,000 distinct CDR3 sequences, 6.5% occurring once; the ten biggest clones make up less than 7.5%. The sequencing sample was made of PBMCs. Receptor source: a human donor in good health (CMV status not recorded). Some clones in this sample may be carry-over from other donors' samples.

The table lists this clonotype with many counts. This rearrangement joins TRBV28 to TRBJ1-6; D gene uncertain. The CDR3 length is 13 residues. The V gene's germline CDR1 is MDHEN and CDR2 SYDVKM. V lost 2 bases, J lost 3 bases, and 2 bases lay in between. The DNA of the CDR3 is TGTGCCAGCAGTTTAAACTATAATTCACCCCTCCACTTT. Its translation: CASSLNYNSPLHF. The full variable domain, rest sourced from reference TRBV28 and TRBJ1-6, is DVKVTQSSRYLVKRTGEKVFLECVQDMDHENMFWYRQDPGLGLRLIYFSYDVKMKEKGDIPEGYSVSREKKERFSLILESASTNQTSMYLCASSLNYNSPLHFGNGTRLTVT.

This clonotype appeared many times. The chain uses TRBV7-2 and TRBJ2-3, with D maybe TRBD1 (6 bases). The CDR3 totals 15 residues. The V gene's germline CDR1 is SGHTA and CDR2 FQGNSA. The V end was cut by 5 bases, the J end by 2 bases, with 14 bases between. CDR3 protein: CASSKRGTDTDTQYF. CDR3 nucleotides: TGTGCCAGCAGCAAGAGGGGGACGGACACAGATACGCAGTATTTT.

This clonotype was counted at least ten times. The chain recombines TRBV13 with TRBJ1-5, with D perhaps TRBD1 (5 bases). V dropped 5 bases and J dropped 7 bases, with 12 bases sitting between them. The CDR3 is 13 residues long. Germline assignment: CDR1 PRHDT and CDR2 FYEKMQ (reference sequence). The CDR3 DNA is TGTGCCAGCAGCCGGGGGAGGGGACAGCCCCAGCATTTT. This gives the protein CASSRGRGQPQHF.

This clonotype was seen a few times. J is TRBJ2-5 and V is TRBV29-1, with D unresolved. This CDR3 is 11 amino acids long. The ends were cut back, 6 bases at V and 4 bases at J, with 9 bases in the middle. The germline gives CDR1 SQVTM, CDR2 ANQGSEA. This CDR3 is CSVNYRETQYF. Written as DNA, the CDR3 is TGCAGCGTGAACTACAGAGAGACCCAGTACTTC. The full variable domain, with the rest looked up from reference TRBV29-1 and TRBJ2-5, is SAVISQKPSRDICQRGTSLTIQCQVDSQVTMMFWYRQQPGQSLTLIATANQGSEATYESGFVIDKFPISRPNLTFSTLTVSNMSPEDSSIYLCSVNYRETQYFGPGTRLLVL.

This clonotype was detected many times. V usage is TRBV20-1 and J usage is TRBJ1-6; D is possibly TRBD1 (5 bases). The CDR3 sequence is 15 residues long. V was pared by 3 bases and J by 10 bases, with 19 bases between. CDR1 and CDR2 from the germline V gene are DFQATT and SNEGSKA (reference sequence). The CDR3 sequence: CSASHPTGGGSPLHF. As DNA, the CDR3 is TGCAGTGCTAGTCACCCGACGGGGGGAGGCTCACCCCTCCACTTT.

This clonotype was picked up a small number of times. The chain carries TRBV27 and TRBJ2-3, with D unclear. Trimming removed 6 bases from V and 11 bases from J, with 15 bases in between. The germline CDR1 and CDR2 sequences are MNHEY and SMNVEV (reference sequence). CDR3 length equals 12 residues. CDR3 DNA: TGTGCCAGCAGCTTTGATCAGGCCAGGCAGTATTTT. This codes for CASSFDQARQYF.

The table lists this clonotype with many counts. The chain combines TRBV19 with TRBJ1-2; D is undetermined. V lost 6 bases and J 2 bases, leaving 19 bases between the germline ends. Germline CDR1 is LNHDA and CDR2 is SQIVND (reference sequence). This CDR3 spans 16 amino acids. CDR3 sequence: CASSPFEVGWNYGYTF. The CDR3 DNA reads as TGTGCCAGTAGCCCTTTTGAAGTTGGATGGAACTATGGCTACACCTTC.

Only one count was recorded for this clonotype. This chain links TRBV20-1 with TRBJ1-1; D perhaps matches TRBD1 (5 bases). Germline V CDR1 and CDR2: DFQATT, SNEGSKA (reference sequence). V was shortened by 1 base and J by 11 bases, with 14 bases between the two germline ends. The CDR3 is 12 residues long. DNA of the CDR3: TGCAGTGCTAGAGTCACGGGGACGGACGCTTTCTTT. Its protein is CSARVTGTDAFF.

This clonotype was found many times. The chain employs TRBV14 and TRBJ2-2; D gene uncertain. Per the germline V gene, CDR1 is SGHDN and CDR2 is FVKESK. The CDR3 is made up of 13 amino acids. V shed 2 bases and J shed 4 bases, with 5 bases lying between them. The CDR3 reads CASSQSSTGELFF. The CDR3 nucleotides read TGTGCCAGCAGCCAATCTTCCACCGGGGAGCTGTTTTTT.

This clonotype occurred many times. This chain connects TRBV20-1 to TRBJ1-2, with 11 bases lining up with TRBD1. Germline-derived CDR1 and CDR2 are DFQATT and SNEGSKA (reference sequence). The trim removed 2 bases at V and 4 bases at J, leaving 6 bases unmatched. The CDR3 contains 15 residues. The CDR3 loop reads CSARHTGTGGYGYTF. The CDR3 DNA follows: TGCAGTGCTAGACACACCGGGACAGGGGGCTATGGCTACACCTTC.

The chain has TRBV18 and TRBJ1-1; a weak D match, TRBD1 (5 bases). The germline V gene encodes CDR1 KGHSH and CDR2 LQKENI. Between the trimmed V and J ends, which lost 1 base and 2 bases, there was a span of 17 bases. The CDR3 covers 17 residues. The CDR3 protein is CASSPLGLGFGNTEAFF. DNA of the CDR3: TGTGCCAGCTCACCACTGGGACTCGGTTTCGGTAACACTGAAGCTTTCTTT.

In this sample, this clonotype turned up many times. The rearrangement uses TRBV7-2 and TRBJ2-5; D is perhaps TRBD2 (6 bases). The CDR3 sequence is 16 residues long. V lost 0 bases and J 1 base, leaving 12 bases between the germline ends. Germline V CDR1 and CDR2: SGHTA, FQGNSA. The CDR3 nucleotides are TGTGCCAGCAGCTTAGCGTCTCGGGGGATCCAAGAGACCCAGTACTTC. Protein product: CASSLASRGIQETQYF.

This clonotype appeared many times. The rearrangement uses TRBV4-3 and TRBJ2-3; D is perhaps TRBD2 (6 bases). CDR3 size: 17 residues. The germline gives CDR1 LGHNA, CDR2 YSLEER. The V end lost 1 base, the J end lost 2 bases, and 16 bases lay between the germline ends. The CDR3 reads CASSQGGNGGVTDTQYF. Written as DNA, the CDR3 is TGCGCCAGCAGCCAAGGAGGAAACGGGGGAGTCACAGATACGCAGTATTTT.

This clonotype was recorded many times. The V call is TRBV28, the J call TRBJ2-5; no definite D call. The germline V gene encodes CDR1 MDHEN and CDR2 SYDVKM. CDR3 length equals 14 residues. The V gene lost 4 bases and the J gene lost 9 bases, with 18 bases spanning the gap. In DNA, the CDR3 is TGTGCCAGCAGTTCCCCCACCCTTAGGTTCTCCCAGTACTTC. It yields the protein CASSSPTLRFSQYF.

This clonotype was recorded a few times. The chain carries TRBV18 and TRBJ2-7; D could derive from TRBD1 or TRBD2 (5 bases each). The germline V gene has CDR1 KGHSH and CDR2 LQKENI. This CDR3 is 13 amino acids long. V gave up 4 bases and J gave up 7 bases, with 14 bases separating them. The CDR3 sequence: CASSQTGRGEQYF. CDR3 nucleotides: TGTGCCAGCTCACAAACAGGCCGCGGGGAGCAGTACTTC.

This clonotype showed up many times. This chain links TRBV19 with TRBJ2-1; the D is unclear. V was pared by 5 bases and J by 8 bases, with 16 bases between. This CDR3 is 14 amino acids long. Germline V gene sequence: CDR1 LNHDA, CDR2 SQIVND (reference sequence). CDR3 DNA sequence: TGTGCCAGTAGTGAGGTAGGATCCCTCCATGAGCAGTTCTTC. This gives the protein CASSEVGSLHEQFF.

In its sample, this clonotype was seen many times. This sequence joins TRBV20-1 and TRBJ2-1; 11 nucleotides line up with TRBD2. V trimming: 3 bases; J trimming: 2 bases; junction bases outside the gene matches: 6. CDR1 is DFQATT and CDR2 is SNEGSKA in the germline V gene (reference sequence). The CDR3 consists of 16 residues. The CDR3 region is CSASLIAGGAYNEQFF. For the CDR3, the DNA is TGCAGTGCTAGTCTTATAGCGGGGGGGGCCTACAATGAGCAGTTCTTC.

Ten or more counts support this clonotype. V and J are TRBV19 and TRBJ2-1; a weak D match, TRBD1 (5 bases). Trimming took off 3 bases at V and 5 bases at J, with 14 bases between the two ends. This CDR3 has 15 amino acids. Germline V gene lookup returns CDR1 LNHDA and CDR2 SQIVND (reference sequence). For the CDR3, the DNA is TGTGCCAGTAGTATGTATAGGGGTAGTAACAATGAGCAGTTCTTC. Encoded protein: CASSMYRGSNNEQFF.

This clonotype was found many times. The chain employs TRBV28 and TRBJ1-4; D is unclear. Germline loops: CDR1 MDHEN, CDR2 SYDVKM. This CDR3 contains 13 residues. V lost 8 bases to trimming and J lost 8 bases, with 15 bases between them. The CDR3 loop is CASGGSGGEKLFF. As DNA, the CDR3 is TGTGCCAGCGGAGGATCCGGCGGAGAAAAACTGTTTTTT.

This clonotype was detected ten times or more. The CDR3, as DNA: TGTGCCAGCAGTGACTCTAGCGGGGGGGCGGCTGAGCAGTTCTTC. It specifies CASSDSSGGAAEQFF. The chain combines TRBV6-4 with TRBJ2-1; 11 bases are shared with TRBD2. The CDR3 is 15 amino acids. Germline CDR1 is MRHNA and CDR2 is SNTAGT. The ends lost 0 bases at V and 9 bases at J; junction bases unmatched: 4.

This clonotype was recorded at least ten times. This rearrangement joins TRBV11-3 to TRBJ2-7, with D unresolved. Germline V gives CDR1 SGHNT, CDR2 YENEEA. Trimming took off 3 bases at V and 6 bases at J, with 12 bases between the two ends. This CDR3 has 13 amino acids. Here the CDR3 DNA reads TGTGCCAGCAGCTTGGCAAATCAGCTCGAGCAGTACTTC. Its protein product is CASSLANQLEQYF. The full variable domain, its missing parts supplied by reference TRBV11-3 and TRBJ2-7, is EAGVVQSPRYKIIEKKQPVAFWCNPISGHNTLYWYLQNLGQGPELLIRYENEEAVDDSQLPKDRFSAERLKGVDSTLKIQPAELGDSAVYLCASSLANQLEQYFGPGTRLTVT.

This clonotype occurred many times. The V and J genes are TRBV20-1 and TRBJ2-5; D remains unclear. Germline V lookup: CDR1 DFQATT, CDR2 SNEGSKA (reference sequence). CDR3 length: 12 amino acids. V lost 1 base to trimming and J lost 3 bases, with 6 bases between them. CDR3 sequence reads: CSARGIEETQYF. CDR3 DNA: TGCAGTGCTAGAGGCATAGAAGAGACCCAGTACTTC.

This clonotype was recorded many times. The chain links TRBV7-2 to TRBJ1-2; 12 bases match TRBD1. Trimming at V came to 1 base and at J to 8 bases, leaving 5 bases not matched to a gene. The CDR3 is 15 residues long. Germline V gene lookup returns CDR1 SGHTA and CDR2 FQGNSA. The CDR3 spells CASSLDGTGGDGYTF. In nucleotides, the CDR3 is TGTGCCAGCAGCTTAGATGGGACAGGGGGCGACGGCTACACCTTC. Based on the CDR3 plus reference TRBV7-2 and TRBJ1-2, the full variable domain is GAGVSQSPSNKVTEKGKDVELRCDPISGHTALYWYRQSLGQGLEFLIYFQGNSAPDKSGLPSDRFSAERTGGSVSTLTIQRTQQEDSAVYLCASSLDGTGGDGYTFGSGTRLTVV.

The CDR3 bases are TGTGCCAGCAGCTTAATTAAGGCGTTAGCGACAGGTGAAGCTTTCTTT. This gives the protein CASSLIKALATGEAFF. The chain uses TRBV7-9 and TRBJ1-1; tentative D call: TRBD1 (6 bases). V was pared by 2 bases and J by 7 bases, with 20 bases between. CDR1 is SEHNR, CDR2 FQNEAQ, per germline (reference sequence). The CDR3 is 16 residues long.

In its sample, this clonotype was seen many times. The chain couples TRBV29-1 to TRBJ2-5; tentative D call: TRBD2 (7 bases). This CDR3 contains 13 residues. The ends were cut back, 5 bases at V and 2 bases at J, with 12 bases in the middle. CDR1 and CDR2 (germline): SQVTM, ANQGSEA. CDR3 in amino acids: CSVRRGPQETQYF. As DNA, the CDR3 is TGCAGCGTTCGGCGGGGGCCACAAGAGACCCAGTACTTC.

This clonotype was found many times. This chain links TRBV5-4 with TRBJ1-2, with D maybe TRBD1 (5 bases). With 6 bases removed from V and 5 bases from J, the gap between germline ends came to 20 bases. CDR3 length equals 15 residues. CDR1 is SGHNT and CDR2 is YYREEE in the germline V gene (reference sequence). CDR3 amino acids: CASNFLTGVQYGYTF. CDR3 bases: TGTGCCAGCAACTTTCTAACAGGAGTTCAATATGGCTACACCTTC.

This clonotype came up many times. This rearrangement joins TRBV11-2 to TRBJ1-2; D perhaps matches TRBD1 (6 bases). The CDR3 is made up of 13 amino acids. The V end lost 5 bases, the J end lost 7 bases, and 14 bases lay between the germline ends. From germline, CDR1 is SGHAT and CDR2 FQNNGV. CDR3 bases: TGTGCCAGCAGCCATACAGGGTCTGGTGGCTACACCTTC. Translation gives CASSHTGSGGYTF.

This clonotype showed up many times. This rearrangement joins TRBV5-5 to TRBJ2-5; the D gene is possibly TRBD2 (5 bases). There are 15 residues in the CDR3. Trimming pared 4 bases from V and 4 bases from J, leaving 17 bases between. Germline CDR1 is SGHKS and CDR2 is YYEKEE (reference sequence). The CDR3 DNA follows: TGTGCCAGCAGCCTGTCGGGGAGCGGCCGAGAGACCCAGTACTTC. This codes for CASSLSGSGRETQYF.

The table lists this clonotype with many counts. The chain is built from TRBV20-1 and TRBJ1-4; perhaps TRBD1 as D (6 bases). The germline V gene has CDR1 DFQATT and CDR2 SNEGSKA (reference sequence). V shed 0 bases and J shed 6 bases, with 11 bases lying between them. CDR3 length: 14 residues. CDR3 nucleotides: TGCAGTGCTAGAGATCTGGCAGGGGATGAAAAACTGTTTTTT. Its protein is CSARDLAGDEKLFF.

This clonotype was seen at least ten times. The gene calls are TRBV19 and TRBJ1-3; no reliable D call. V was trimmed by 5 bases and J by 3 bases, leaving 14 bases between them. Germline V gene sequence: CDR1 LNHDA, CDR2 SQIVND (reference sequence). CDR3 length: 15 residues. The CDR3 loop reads CASSETEYSGNTIYF. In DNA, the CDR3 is TGTGCCAGTAGTGAGACGGAATATAGTGGAAACACCATATATTTT.

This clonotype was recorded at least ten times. The CDR3 loop reads CSVVGVGADEQYF. For the CDR3, the DNA is TGCAGCGTTGTCGGAGTAGGCGCGGACGAGCAGTACTTC. The chain carries TRBV29-1 and TRBJ2-7; no clear D gene. The CDR3 is 13 residues long. V was pared by 4 bases and J by 5 bases, with 15 bases between. Germline V gene lookup returns CDR1 SQVTM and CDR2 ANQGSEA.

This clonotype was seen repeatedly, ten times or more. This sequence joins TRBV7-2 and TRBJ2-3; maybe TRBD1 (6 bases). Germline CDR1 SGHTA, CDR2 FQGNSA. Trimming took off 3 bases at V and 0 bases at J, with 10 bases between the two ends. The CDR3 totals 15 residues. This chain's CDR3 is CASSFGQISTDTQYF. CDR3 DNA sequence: TGTGCCAGCAGCTTTGGACAGATTAGCACAGATACGCAGTATTTT.